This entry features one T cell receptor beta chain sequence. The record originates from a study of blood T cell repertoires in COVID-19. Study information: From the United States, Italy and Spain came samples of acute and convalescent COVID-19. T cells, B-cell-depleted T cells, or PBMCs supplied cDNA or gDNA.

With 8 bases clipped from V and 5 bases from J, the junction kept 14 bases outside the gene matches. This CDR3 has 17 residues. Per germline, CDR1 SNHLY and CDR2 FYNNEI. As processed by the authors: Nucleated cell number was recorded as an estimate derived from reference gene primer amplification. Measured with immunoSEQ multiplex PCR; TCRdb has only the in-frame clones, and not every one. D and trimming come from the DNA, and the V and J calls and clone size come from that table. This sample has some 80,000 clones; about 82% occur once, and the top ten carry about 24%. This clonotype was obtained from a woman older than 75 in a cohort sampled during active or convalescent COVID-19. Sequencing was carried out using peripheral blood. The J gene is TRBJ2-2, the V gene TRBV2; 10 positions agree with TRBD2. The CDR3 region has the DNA TGTGCCAGCTCTCTTTTCGGTCTAGCGGGAGTAACCGGGGAGCTGTTTTTT. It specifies CASSLFGLAGVTGELFF.